The sequence of this T cell receptor beta chain was determined in a study of cytomegalovirus exposure and HLA in healthy donors. Study-wide results and caveats: A later analysis showed that HLA-associated TCR beta chains had undergone more clonal expansion than equally common others.

About this clone: Its antigen is undetermined.

The CDR3 extends over 15 amino acids. The V gene's germline CDR1 is MNHNS and CDR2 SASEGT. Trimming took 2 bases from V and 5 from J, leaving 15 bases between them. Researchers ran the PCR with 60 Vbeta and 13 Jbeta primers. Sequencing was performed with immunoSEQ multiplex PCR; in TCRdb, only in-frame clones are kept and a portion is missing. The repertoire table contains under 200,000 clones. The V call is TRBV6-1, the J call TRBJ1-1; D ambiguous. This TCR came from a woman under 30 in good health and CMV-seropositive. The specimen was PBMCs. CDR3 sequence: CASSEPKERVTEAFF. In DNA form, the CDR3 reads TGTGCCAGCAGTGAACCGAAGGAGAGGGTTACTGAAGCTTTCTTT.